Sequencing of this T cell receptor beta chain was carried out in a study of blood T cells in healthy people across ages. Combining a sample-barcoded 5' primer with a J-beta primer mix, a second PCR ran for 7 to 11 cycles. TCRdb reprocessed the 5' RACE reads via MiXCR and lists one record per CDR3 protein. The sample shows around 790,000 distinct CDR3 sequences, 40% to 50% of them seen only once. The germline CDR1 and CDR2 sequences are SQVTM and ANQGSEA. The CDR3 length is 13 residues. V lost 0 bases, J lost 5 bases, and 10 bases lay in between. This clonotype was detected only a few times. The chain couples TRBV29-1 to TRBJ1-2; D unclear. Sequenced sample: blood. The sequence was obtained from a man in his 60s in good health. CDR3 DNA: TGCAGCGTTGAAGAACCCATCTGGTATGGCTACACCTTC. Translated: CSVEEPIWYGYTF. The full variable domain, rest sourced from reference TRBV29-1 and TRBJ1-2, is SAVISQKPSRDICQRGTSLTIQCQVDSQVTMMFWYRQQPGQSLTLIATANQGSEATYESGFVIDKFPISRPNLTFSTLTVSNMSPEDSSIYLCSVEEPIWYGYTFGSGTRLTVV.